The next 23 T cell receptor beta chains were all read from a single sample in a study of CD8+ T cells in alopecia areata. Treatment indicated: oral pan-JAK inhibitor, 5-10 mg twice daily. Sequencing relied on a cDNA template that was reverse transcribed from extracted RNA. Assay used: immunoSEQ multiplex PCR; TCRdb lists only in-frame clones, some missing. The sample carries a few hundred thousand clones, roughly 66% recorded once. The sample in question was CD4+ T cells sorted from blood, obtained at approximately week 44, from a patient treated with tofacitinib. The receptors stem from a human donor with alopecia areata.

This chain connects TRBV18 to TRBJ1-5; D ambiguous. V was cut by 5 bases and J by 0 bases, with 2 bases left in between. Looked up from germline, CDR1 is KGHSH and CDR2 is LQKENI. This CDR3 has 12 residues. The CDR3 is CASSNSNQPQHF. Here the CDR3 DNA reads TGTGCCAGCTCAAATAGCAATCAGCCCCAGCATTTT.

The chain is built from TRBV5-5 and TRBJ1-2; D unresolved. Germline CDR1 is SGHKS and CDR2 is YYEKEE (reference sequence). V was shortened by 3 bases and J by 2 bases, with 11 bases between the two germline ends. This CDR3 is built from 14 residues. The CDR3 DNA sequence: TGTGCCAGCAGCTGGGAGCCGAGGAACTATGGCTACACCTTC. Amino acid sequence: CASSWEPRNYGYTF.

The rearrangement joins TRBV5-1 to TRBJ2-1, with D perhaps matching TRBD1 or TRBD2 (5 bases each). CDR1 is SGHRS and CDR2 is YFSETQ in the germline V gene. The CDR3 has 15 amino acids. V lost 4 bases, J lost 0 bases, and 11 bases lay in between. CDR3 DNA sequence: TGCGCCAGCAGCCGGGACGGAAGCTCCTACAATGAGCAGTTCTTC. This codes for CASSRDGSSYNEQFF.

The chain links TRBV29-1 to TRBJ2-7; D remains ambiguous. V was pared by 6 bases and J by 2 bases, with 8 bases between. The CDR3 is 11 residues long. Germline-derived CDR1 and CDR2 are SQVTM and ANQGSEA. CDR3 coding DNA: TGCAGCGTACAGTCTACCTACGAGCAGTACTTC. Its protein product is CSVQSTYEQYF.

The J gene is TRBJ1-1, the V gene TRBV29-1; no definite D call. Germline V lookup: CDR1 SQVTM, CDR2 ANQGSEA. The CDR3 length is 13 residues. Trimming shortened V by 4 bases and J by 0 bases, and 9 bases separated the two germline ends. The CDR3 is CSVGKALNTEAFF. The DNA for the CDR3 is TGCAGCGTTGGGAAGGCCCTGAACACTGAAGCTTTCTTT.

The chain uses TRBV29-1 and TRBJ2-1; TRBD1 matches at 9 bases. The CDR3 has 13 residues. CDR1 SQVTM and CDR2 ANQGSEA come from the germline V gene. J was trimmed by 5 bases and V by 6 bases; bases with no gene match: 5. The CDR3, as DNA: TGCAGCGTGCGACAGGGGGGTAACAATGAGCAGTTCTTC. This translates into CSVRQGGNNEQFF.

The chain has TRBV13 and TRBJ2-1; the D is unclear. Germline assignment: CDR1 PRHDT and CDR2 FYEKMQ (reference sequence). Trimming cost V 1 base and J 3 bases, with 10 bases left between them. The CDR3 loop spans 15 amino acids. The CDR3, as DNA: TGTGCCAGCAGCTTAGTAGGGAAGGGCTACAATGAGCAGTTCTTC. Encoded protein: CASSLVGKGYNEQFF. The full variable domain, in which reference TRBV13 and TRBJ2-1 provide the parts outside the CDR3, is AAGVIQSPRHLIKEKRETATLKCYPIPRHDTVYWYQQGPGQDPQFLISFYEKMQSDKGSIPDRFSAQQFSDYHSELNMSSLELGDSALYFCASSLVGKGYNEQFFGPGTRLTVL.

The CDR3 protein is CASSQDTRDLITF. CDR3 bases: TGCGCCAGCAGCCAAGATACCCGGGATCTTATAACCTTC. The rearrangement joins TRBV4-3 to TRBJ1-2; no reliable D call. Germline V CDR1 and CDR2: LGHNA, YSLEER. V was clipped by 0 bases and J by 14 bases, with 16 bases between them. CDR3 size: 13 residues.

Here the CDR3 reads CASSATGGRETQYF. Written as DNA, the CDR3 is TGTGCCAGCAGCGCAACAGGGGGAAGAGAGACCCAGTACTTC. The V call is TRBV9, the J call TRBJ2-5; TRBD1 matches 8 bases. Germline CDR1 reads SGDLS; CDR2 reads YYNGEE. The CDR3 runs 14 residues. The V segment lost 3 bases and the J segment 4 bases; nucleotides outside the gene matches: 5. Drawing the rest from reference TRBV9 and TRBJ2-5, the complete variable domain is DSGVTQTPKHLITATGQRVTLRCSPRSGDLSVYWYQQSLDQGLQFLIQYYNGEERAKGNILERFSAQQFPDLHSELNLSSLELGDSALYFCASSATGGRETQYFGPGTRLLVL.

The CDR3 loop reads CSVFGIGTKETQYF. CDR3 DNA: TGCAGCGTTTTCGGGATTGGGACTAAAGAGACCCAGTACTTC. The gene calls are TRBV29-1 and TRBJ2-5; 7 bases map to TRBD2. CDR3 length: 14 amino acids. Looked up from germline, CDR1 is SQVTM and CDR2 is ANQGSEA. With V trimmed by 5 bases and J by 3 bases, 9 bases remained unmatched.

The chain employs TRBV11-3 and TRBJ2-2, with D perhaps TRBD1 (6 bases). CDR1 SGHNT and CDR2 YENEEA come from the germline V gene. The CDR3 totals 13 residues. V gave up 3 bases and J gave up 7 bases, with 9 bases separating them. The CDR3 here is CASSFLGGGELFF. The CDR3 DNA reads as TGTGCCAGCAGCTTCCTAGGGGGCGGGGAGCTGTTTTTT. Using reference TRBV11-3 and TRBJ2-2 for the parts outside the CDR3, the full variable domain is EAGVVQSPRYKIIEKKQPVAFWCNPISGHNTLYWYLQNLGQGPELLIRYENEEAVDDSQLPKDRFSAERLKGVDSTLKIQPAELGDSAVYLCASSFLGGGELFFGEGSRLTVL.

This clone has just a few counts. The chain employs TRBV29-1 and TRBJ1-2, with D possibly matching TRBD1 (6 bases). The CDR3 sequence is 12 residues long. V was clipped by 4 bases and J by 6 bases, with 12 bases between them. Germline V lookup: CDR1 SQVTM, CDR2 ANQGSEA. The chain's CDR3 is CSVVRQADGYTF. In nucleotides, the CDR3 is TGCAGCGTTGTAAGACAGGCTGATGGCTACACCTTC.

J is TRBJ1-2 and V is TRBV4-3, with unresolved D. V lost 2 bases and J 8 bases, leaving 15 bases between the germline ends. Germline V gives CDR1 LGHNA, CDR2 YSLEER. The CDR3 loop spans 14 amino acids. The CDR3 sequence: CASSQFGRSGGYTF. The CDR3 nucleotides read TGCGCCAGCAGCCAATTCGGACGCTCGGGGGGCTACACCTTC.

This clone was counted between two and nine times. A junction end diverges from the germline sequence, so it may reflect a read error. CDR3 in amino acids: CASSEEVLSPLHF. CDR3 bases: TGTGCCAGCAGCGAAGAGGTTCTTTCACCCCTCCACTTT. The V and J genes are TRBV6-1 and TRBJ1-6; D remains ambiguous. CDR3 length: 13 residues. Germline V gene sequence: CDR1 MNHNS, CDR2 SASEGT.

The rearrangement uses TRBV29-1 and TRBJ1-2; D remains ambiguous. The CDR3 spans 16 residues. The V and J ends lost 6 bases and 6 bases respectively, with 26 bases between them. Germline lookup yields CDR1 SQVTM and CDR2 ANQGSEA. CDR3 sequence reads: CSVLPSLGLREDGYTF. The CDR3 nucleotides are TGCAGCGTGCTTCCCTCCTTAGGTTTGAGGGAGGATGGCTACACCTTC.

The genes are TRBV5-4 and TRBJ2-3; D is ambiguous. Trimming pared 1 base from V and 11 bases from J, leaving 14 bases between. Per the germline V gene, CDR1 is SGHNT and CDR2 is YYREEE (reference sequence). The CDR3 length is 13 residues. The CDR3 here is CASSLSTLSGQYF. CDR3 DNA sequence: TGTGCCAGCAGCTTGAGTACGCTAAGTGGGCAGTATTTT. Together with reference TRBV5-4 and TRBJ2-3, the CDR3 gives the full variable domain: ETGVTQSPTHLIKTRGQQVTLRCSSQSGHNTVSWYQQALGQGPQFIFQYYREEENGRGNFPPRFSGLQFPNYSSELNVNALELDDSALYLCASSLSTLSGQYFGPGTRLTVL.

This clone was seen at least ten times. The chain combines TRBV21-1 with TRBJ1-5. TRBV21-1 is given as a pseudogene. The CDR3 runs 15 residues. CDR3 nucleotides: TGTGCCAGCACCGGGCGGGGTTATAGCAATCAGCCCCAGCATTTT. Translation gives CASTGRGYSNQPQHF.

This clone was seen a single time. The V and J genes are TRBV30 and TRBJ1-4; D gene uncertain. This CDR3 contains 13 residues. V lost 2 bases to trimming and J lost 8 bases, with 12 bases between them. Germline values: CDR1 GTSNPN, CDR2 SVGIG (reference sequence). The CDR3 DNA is TGTGCCTGGAGTTCCCTGCCCGGGGAAAAACTGTTTTTT. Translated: CAWSSLPGEKLFF.

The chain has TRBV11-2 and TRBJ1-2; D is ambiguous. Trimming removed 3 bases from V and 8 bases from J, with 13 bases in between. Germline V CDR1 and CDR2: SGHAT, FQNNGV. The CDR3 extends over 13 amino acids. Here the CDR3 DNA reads TGTGCCAGCAGCTTTTCACTGAAATGGGGCTACACCTTC. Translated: CASSFSLKWGYTF. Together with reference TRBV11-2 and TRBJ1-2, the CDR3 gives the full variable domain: EAGVAQSPRYKIIEKRQSVAFWCNPISGHATLYWYQQILGQGPKLLIQFQNNGVVDDSQLPKDRFSAERLKGVDSTLKIQPAKLEDSAVYLCASSFSLKWGYTFGSGTRLTVV.

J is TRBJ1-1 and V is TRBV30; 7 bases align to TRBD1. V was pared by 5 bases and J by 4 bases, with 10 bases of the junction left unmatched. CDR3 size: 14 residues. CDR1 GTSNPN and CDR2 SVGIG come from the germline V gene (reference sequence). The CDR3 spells CAWGTGTALTEAFF. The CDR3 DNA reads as TGTGCCTGGGGGACCGGGACAGCCCTCACTGAAGCTTTCTTT.

The CDR3 bases are TGTGCCCATTGGGCCCAAGAACCGACAGCGAACTATGGCTACACCTTC. It translates to CAHWAQEPTANYGYTF. The rearrangement links TRBV30 to TRBJ1-2; a weak D match, TRBD1 (5 bases). The CDR3 has 16 residues. Germline V CDR1 and CDR2: GTSNPN, SVGIG (reference sequence). V was pared by 8 bases and J by 2 bases, with 24 bases between.

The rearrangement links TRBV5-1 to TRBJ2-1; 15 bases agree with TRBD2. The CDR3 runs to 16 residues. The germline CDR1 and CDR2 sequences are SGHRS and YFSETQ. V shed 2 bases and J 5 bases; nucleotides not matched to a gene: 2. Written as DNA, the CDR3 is TGCGCCAGCAGCTTTTGGACTAGCGGGGGGGACAATGAGCAGTTCTTC. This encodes CASSFWTSGGDNEQFF. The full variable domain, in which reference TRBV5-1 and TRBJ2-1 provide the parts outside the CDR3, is KAGVTQTPRYLIKTRGQQVTLSCSPISGHRSVSWYQQTPGQGLQFLFEYFSETQRNKGNFPGRFSGRQFSNSRSEMNVSTLELGDSALYLCASSFWTSGGDNEQFFGPGTRLTVL.

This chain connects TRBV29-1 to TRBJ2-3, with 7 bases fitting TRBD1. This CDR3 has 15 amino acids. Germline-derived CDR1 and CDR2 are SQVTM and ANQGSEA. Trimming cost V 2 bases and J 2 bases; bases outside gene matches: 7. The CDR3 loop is CSVEITGEFTDTQYF. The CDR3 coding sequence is TGCAGCGTTGAAATTACAGGGGAATTCACAGATACGCAGTATTTT.